The clone carrying this T cell receptor (beta chain) appeared many times. This entry belongs to a study of T cells in Graves' hyperthyroidism and ophthalmopathy. From RNA transcripts, TCR beta CDR3 regions were amplified. A first-round RT-PCR of the TCR CDR3 used the HTBI primer set. TCRdb ran MiXCR on the multiplex PCR reads and lists one entry per CDR3 protein. This sample carries about 770,000 distinct CDR3 sequences, around a sixth of them seen once, and the ten largest clones take approximately 15%. The ends lost 0 bases at V and 4 bases at J; junction bases unmatched: 7. The CDR3 is 15 amino acids. Looked up from germline, CDR1 is SGHRS and CDR2 is YFSETQ. For the diagnoses, clinical symptoms, serum thyroxine and TRAb, thyroid ultrasound and orbital computed tomography were used.

The V gene is TRBV5-1, the J gene TRBJ2-7; TRBD1 matches 7 bases. This TCR derives from a woman aged 45-65 years with Graves' hyperthyroidism that later progressed to Graves' ophthalmopathy. Sequencing was done on a sample of blood. CDR3 loop: CASSLEGDSNYEQYF. The DNA of the CDR3 is TGCGCCAGCAGCTTGGAAGGGGACAGCAATTACGAGCAGTACTTC. Based on the CDR3 plus reference TRBV5-1 and TRBJ2-7, the full variable domain is KAGVTQTPRYLIKTRGQQVTLSCSPISGHRSVSWYQQTPGQGLQFLFEYFSETQRNKGNFPGRFSGRQFSNSRSEMNVSTLELGDSALYLCASSLEGDSNYEQYFGPGTRLTVT.